This passage covers 13 T cell receptor beta chains from one sample sequenced in a study of T cells in Graves' hyperthyroidism and ophthalmopathy. From RNA transcripts, TCR beta CDR3 regions were amplified. First-round RT-PCR with HTBI primers amplified the TCR CDR3 region. TCRdb redid the calling of the multiplex PCR reads with MiXCR, one entry per CDR3 protein. The profile covers about 700,000 distinct CDR3 sequences, with over 40% appearing a single time and 7% to 7.5% taken by the ten largest. Sequenced material: peripheral blood or thyroid tissue (not recorded which). These receptors were taken from an adult man with Graves' disease, either hyperthyroidism or ophthalmopathy (not recorded which).

This clonotype was seen many times. This chain uses TRBV25-1 with TRBJ1-1; D may be TRBD1 (5 bases). The germline V gene encodes CDR1 MGHDK and CDR2 SYGVNS. This CDR3 is built from 13 residues. V gave up 7 bases and J gave up 3 bases, with 12 bases separating them. In DNA, the CDR3 is TGTGCCAGCATTAGAACAGGTCACACTGAAGCTTTCTTT. Protein: CASIRTGHTEAFF.

V usage is TRBV5-8 and J usage is TRBJ1-5, with D unresolved. There are 14 residues in the CDR3. V dropped 5 bases and J dropped 1 base, with 10 bases sitting between them. CDR1 and CDR2 (germline): SGHTS, YDEGEE. CDR3 DNA: TGTGCCAGCAGGCGCTGGGGAAGCAATCAGCCCCAGCATTTT. Its translation: CASRRWGSNQPQHF.

The chain employs TRBV29-1 and TRBJ2-2, with TRBD1 matching over 7 bases. V lost 4 bases and J lost 5; bases outside the gene matches: 7. Germline loops: CDR1 SQVTM, CDR2 ANQGSEA. CDR3 length: 14 residues. CDR3 loop: CSVGEGAATGELFF. CDR3 nucleotide sequence: TGCAGCGTTGGTGAGGGGGCCGCGACCGGGGAGCTGTTTTTT.

The chain couples TRBV24-1 to TRBJ2-3; 9 bases fit TRBD2. V gave up 4 bases and J gave up 2 bases; unmatched junction bases: 3. Looked up from germline, CDR1 is KGHDR and CDR2 is SFDVKD. The CDR3 length is 15 residues. This chain's CDR3 is CATSDAGGDTDTQYF. The CDR3 bases are TGTGCCACCAGTGACGCGGGGGGGGACACAGATACGCAGTATTTT.

This chain uses TRBV24-1 with TRBJ1-4, with TRBD1 matching over 7 bases. The length of the CDR3 is 14 residues. Trimming cost V 4 bases and J 3 bases; bases outside gene matches: 1. Per germline, CDR1 KGHDR and CDR2 SFDVKD. The CDR3 bases are TGTGCCACCAGTGACCAGGGGGCTAATGAAAAACTGTTTTTT. Translated: CATSDQGANEKLFF.

This clonotype came up many times. The chain combines TRBV12-3 or TRBV12-4 with TRBJ1-1, with 8 positions matching TRBD1. The CDR3 is made up of 14 amino acids. Germline trimming cut 5 bases from V and 3 bases from J; bases unmatched to any gene: 5. The DNA for the CDR3 is TGTGCCAGCAGTATCGGACAGGGCGACACTGAAGCTTTCTTT. Its protein product is CASSIGQGDTEAFF.

For this clonotype: A much larger clone differs from this one at a single base, so this may be a read error. This sequence joins TRBV2 and TRBJ2-2; 9 bases align to TRBD2. In germline, CDR1 is SNHLY, CDR2 FYNNEI. The CDR3 is made up of 15 amino acids. Here the CDR3 DNA reads TGTGTCAGCAGTGCGACTAGCGGGAACACCGGGGAGCTGTTTTTT. It yields the protein CVSSATSGNTGELFF.

About this clonotype itself: A much larger clone is a single base away; this may be a read error. V and J are TRBV7-2 and TRBJ1-5, with D uncertain. V was clipped by 4 bases and J by 0 bases, with 4 bases between them. The CDR3 sequence is 13 residues long. Per germline, CDR1 SGHTA and CDR2 FQGNSA. Here the CDR3 reads CASSYASNQPQHF. CDR3 nucleotides: TGTGCCAGCAGCTACGCTAGCAATCAGCCCCAGCATTTT. The complete variable domain, with remaining parts taken from reference TRBV7-2 and TRBJ1-5, reads GAGVSQSPSNKVTEKGKDVELRCDPISGHTALYWYRQSLGQGLEFLIYFQGNSAPDKSGLPSDRFSAERTGGSVSTLTIQRTQQEDSAVYLCASSYASNQPQHFGDGTRLSIL.

The chain carries TRBV12-3 or TRBV12-4 and TRBJ2-5; TRBD1 matches at 8 bases. V lost 6 bases and J lost 9; bases outside the gene matches: 18. CDR3 length equals 16 residues. CDR3 residues: CASSHYPTGGDQPQYF. Here the CDR3 DNA reads TGTGCCAGCAGCCATTACCCCACAGGGGGAGATCAGCCCCAGTACTTC.

This clonotype was seen many times. The rearrangement uses TRBV7-9 and TRBJ1-4, with D unresolved. Germline V CDR1 and CDR2: SEHNR, FQNEAQ (reference sequence). There are 11 residues in the CDR3. Trimming stripped 2 bases from V and 10 bases from J, with 5 bases between. The CDR3 region is CASSLSGKLFF. The CDR3 DNA follows: TGTGCCAGCAGCTTATCCGGAAAACTGTTTTTT.

The chain employs TRBV9 and TRBJ1-2, with 7 bases aligning to TRBD1. V shed 0 bases, J shed 3 bases, and the junction held 5 bases outside the gene matches. Germline V gene lookup returns CDR1 SGDLS and CDR2 YYNGEE. The CDR3 covers 15 residues. CDR3 sequence reads: CASSVALTGDYGYTF. The CDR3 coding sequence is TGTGCCAGCAGCGTAGCCCTCACAGGGGACTATGGCTACACCTTC.

This clonotype was recorded once. An end of the junction does not agree with germline; a read error may underlie this. The rearrangement links TRBV6-5 to TRBJ2-7; D possibly corresponds to TRBD1 (5 bases). This CDR3 region has 13 residues. The V gene's germline CDR1 is MNHEY and CDR2 SVGAGI. The CDR3 is CAISVRQTYEQYF. Written as DNA, the CDR3 is TGTGCCATCAGTGTCCGACAGACCTACGAGCAGTACTTC.

To note about this clonotype: Germline and junction disagree at one end, which may indicate a read error. The chain carries TRBV10-3 and TRBJ2-6; TRBD2 might be the D (6 bases). CDR1 is ENHRY, CDR2 SYGVKD, per germline. This CDR3 is built from 11 residues. This CDR3 is CAISGDSTQAF. The CDR3 region has the DNA TGTGCCATCAGTGGGGACTCCACCCAGGCTTTC.